The sequence of this T cell receptor beta chain was determined in a study of control samples from healthy donors and cancer patients. Libraries were prepared by immunoSEQ multiplex PCR; TCRdb keeps only in-frame clonotypes and omits some of them. The sample lists roughly 130,000 clones, approximately 90% occurring once. CDR1 and CDR2 from the germline V gene are MNHNS and SASEGT. This CDR3 region has 14 residues. V was cut by 2 bases and J by 7 bases, with 14 bases left in between. Sequencing used blood. This TCR was recovered from a man aged 18 to 30 in good health. The rearrangement joins TRBV6-1 to TRBJ1-2, with a possible D match to TRBD1 (5 bases). CDR3 residues: CASSETGSSIGYTF. In DNA form, the CDR3 reads TGTGCCAGCAGTGAAACAGGCAGTTCTATTGGCTACACCTTC.